One and the same sample provided the 25 T cell receptor beta chains below, sequenced in a study of blood T cells in healthy people across ages. For the second PCR, which ran for roughly 6 to 12 cycles, a sample-barcoded 5' primer and a J-beta primer mix were used. TCRdb reprocessed the 5' RACE reads with MiXCR, giving one entry per CDR3 protein. The repertoire holds under 1,000,000 distinct CDR3 sequences, with less than 60% as singletons. The source material was blood. The receptors were gathered from a man at least 80 years old in good health.

This clonotype occurred many times. The chain joins TRBV7-2 to TRBJ2-7, with D unclear. The V gene lost 5 bases and the J gene lost 3 bases, with 11 bases spanning the gap. There are 13 residues in the CDR3. Germline CDR1 reads SGHTA; CDR2 reads FQGNSA. CDR3 bases: TGTGCCAGCAGCCCTGAGATTTTCTACGAGCAGTACTTC. It codes for CASSPEIFYEQYF.

The genes are TRBV12-3 or TRBV12-4 and TRBJ2-7; D possibly corresponds to TRBD2 (5 bases). The DNA end is more similar to TRBJ2-5, so the J call may be wrong. The CDR3 length is 13 residues. The CDR3 sequence: CASSTREVETQYF. CDR3 bases: TGTGCCAGCAGTACTAGAGAGGTGGAGACCCAGTACTTC.

Concerning this clonotype itself: The junction shows a germline mismatch at one end, possibly a read error. The chain couples TRBV20-1 to TRBJ2-1, with TRBD2 identical over 7 bases. Near its end, the DNA agrees better with TRBJ2-7, so the J call may be wrong. In germline, CDR1 is DFQATT, CDR2 SNEGSKA (reference sequence). This CDR3 has 16 amino acids. Here the CDR3 reads CGAGGLAGESYNEQYF. The CDR3 DNA reads TGCGGTGCCGGGGGATTGGCGGGAGAGTCCTACAATGAGCAGTACTTC.

Here the CDR3 DNA reads TGTGCCAGCAGCCCGTTTGGAAACATTCAGTACTTC. Amino acids: CASSPFGNIQYF. The chain couples TRBV7-2 to TRBJ2-4; D is unclear. Germline-derived CDR1 and CDR2 are SGHTA and FQGNSA. The CDR3 totals 12 residues. The V and J ends lost 5 bases and 6 bases respectively, with 8 bases between them.

This clonotype was observed a handful of times. The chain joins TRBV27 to TRBJ2-7, with 10 bases identical to TRBD2. The CDR3 runs to 15 residues. Germline-derived CDR1 and CDR2 are MNHEY and SMNVEV (reference sequence). J lost 2 bases, V lost 5 bases, and 6 bases had no gene match. Written as DNA, the CDR3 is TGTGCCAGCAGTCCGGGACTAGCGCCCGCCTACGAGCAGTACTTC. Protein: CASSPGLAPAYEQYF.

V is TRBV30 and J is TRBJ2-7; perhaps TRBD1 as D (6 bases). This CDR3 comprises 12 residues. CDR1 and CDR2 (germline): GTSNPN, SVGIG (reference sequence). V lost 1 base to trimming and J lost 6 bases, with 10 bases between them. This CDR3 is CAWSDRDGEQYF. The CDR3 bases are TGTGCCTGGAGTGACAGGGACGGCGAGCAGTACTTC.

This rearrangement joins TRBV30 to TRBJ2-4; D may match TRBD1 or TRBD2 (5 bases each). The J call is in doubt because the DNA end fits TRBJ2-7 better. The CDR3 contains 12 residues. CDR1 GTSNPN and CDR2 SVGIG come from the germline V gene (reference sequence). Written as DNA, the CDR3 is TGTGCCTGGAGTCGAGGGGTGTACGAGCAGTACTTC. Residues: CAWSRGVYEQYF.

V gene TRBV3-1 combines with J gene TRBJ1-5; D not certain. Trimming removed 1 base at V and 4 bases at J, with 8 bases between. This CDR3 spans 14 amino acids. Germline lookup yields CDR1 LGHDT and CDR2 YNNKEL (reference sequence). CDR3 in DNA: TGTGCCAGCAGCCAAGGGGTAGGGAATCAGCCCCAGCATTTT. Residues: CASSQGVGNQPQHF. The variable domain in full, completed from reference TRBV3-1 and TRBJ1-5, reads DTAVSQTPKYLVTQMGNDKSIKCEQNLGHDTMYWYKQDSKKFLKIMFSYNNKELIINETVPNRFSPKSPDKAHLNLHINSLELGDSAVYFCASSQGVGNQPQHFGDGTRLSIL.

The chain couples TRBV30 to TRBJ1-4, with D possibly being TRBD1 (6 bases). Germline V lookup: CDR1 GTSNPN, CDR2 SVGIG (reference sequence). The V and J ends lost 5 bases and 3 bases respectively, with 7 bases between them. CDR3 length: 12 residues. The CDR3 protein is CAWGQSNEKLFF. The CDR3 region has the DNA TGTGCCTGGGGACAGTCTAATGAAAAACTGTTTTTT. The full variable domain, completed using reference TRBV30 and TRBJ1-4, is SQTIHQWPATLVQPVGSPLSLECTVEGTSNPNLYWYRQAAGRGLQLLFYSVGIGQISSEVPQNLSASRPQDRQFILSSKKLLLSDSGFYLCAWGQSNEKLFFGSGTQLSVL.

The V and J genes are TRBV14 and TRBJ2-7; unclear D gene. Germline V lookup: CDR1 SGHDN, CDR2 FVKESK. Trimming cost V 4 bases and J 4 bases, with 14 bases left between them. The CDR3 is made up of 14 amino acids. The CDR3 spells CASSRDSASYEQYF. In nucleotides, the CDR3 is TGTGCCAGCAGCCGAGATTCGGCTTCATACGAGCAGTACTTC.

In this sample, this clonotype turned up a few times. Relative to the germline gene, one junction end is altered; a read error may explain this. V and J are TRBV4-2 and TRBJ2-1; 12 nucleotides line up with TRBD2. CDR3 length: 16 residues. In germline, CDR1 is LGHNA, CDR2 YNFKEQ. CDR3 amino acids: CASSQVATSGSYEQFF. The CDR3 bases are TGTGCCAGTAGCCAAGTCGCGACTAGCGGGAGCTATGAGCAGTTCTTC.

The chain uses TRBV6-9 and TRBJ2-7; 8 bases are shared with TRBD2. Per germline, CDR1 MNHGY and CDR2 SVAAGI. CDR3 size: 15 residues. V shed 2 bases and J 10 bases; nucleotides not matched to a gene: 13. CDR3 DNA sequence: TGTGCCAGCAGTTATAGAACGGGAGGGGGAGAGATCCAGTACTTC. Protein product: CASSYRTGGGEIQYF.

Remarks on this clonotype: A much larger clone lies one base from this, so it may be a read error. The chain employs TRBV12-3 or TRBV12-4 and TRBJ2-5; D gene ambiguous. The DNA end lines up better with TRBJ2-1; the J call may be wrong. This CDR3 has 13 residues. Written as DNA, the CDR3 is TGTGCCAGCAGTTCGCGGCGTCAAGAGACCCAGTTCTTC. This encodes CASSSRRQETQFF.

This clonotype occurred once. The chain carries TRBV20-1 and TRBJ2-4; possible D gene TRBD2, 6 bases. The J call is uncertain, as TRBJ2-7 better fits the DNA end. Germline values: CDR1 DFQATT, CDR2 SNEGSKA (reference sequence). There are 16 residues in the CDR3. Here the CDR3 DNA reads TGCAGTGCTAGTCATCGGCGGGTAGCGGAGTACTACGAGCAGTACTTC. This translates into CSASHRRVAEYYEQYF.

This clonotype has only a few counts. The chain joins TRBV24-1 to TRBJ2-1, with 8 bases aligning to TRBD2. The CDR3 is 17 residues long. CDR1 is KGHDR, CDR2 SFDVKD, per germline. The junction had 8 bases not matched to a gene; V was cut back by 3 bases and J by 2 bases. The CDR3 nucleotides read TGTGCCACCAGTGATAGAACTAGCGGAGGGGCCTACAATGAGCAGTTCTTC. This gives the protein CATSDRTSGGAYNEQFF.

The chain employs TRBV12-3 or TRBV12-4 and TRBJ1-5; 7 nucleotides agree with TRBD1. The CDR3 consists of 15 residues. J lost 4 bases, V lost 5 bases, and 8 bases had no gene match. The CDR3 DNA sequence: TGTGCCAGCAGTCCGATAATACAGGGGAATCAGCCCCAGCATTTT. Encoded protein: CASSPIIQGNQPQHF.

This clonotype was found once. Being one base from a much bigger clone, this may be a read error. The chain has TRBV28 and TRBJ2-7; D may be TRBD2 (5 bases). Deletions cut 10 bases from V and 3 bases from J, with 13 bases between. The germline V gene has CDR1 MDHEN and CDR2 SYDVKM. The CDR3 loop spans 12 amino acids. The CDR3, as DNA: TGTGCCACCCCGGGGTGGAACTACGAGCAGTACTTC. Translation: CATPGWNYEQYF.

The chain employs TRBV5-4 and TRBJ2-1; TRBD2 aligns across 8 bases. The CDR3 totals 13 residues. Germline V gene lookup returns CDR1 SGHNT and CDR2 YYREEE (reference sequence). Unmatched junction bases numbered 2, after V lost 2 bases and J lost 7 bases. In nucleotides, the CDR3 is TGTGCCAGCAGCTTCGAGCGGGAGAATGAGCAGTTCTTC. Its translation is CASSFERENEQFF.

The rearrangement uses TRBV7-2 and TRBJ2-5; 10 nucleotides align to TRBD2. Germline loops: CDR1 SGHTA, CDR2 FQGNSA. CDR3 length: 18 amino acids. The ends lost 4 bases at V and 5 bases at J; junction bases unmatched: 16. The CDR3 DNA reads as TGTGCCAGCAGCTCCCGACGGGAGGCTAGCGGGAGAAGGGAGACCCAGTACTTC. Translated: CASSSRREASGRRETQYF.

This rearrangement joins TRBV27 to TRBJ2-4; D assignment may be TRBD1 or TRBD2 (5 bases each). Germline-derived CDR1 and CDR2 are MNHEY and SMNVEV (reference sequence). V shed 6 bases and J shed 1 base, with 10 bases lying between them. The length of the CDR3 is 14 residues. DNA for the CDR3: TGTGCCAGCAGCCCCAGGGAGGCCAAAAACATTCAGTACTTC. Protein: CASSPREAKNIQYF.

The genes are TRBV2 and TRBJ2-1; D not resolved. CDR3 size: 14 residues. V was shortened by 4 bases and J by 6 bases, with 13 bases between the two germline ends. Germline assignment: CDR1 SNHLY and CDR2 FYNNEI. CDR3: CASSGRGLGNEQFF. Written as DNA, the CDR3 is TGTGCCAGCAGTGGTCGTGGGCTGGGCAATGAGCAGTTCTTC.

The CDR3 protein is CASSSPRQGTQYF. CDR3 in DNA: TGTGCCAGCAGCTCCCCGCGACAGGGGACCCAGTACTTC. This sequence joins TRBV7-6 and TRBJ2-5; 7 nucleotides match TRBD1. The CDR3 has 13 residues. V lost 4 bases, J lost 7 bases, and 6 bases stayed unmatched. Germline CDR1 is SGHVS and CDR2 is FNYEAQ.

J is TRBJ1-2 and V is TRBV29-1; D ambiguous. Trimming shortened V by 0 bases and J by 5 bases, and 28 bases separated the two germline ends. CDR1 is SQVTM and CDR2 is ANQGSEA in the germline V gene. The CDR3 has 19 residues. CDR3 bases: TGCAGCGTTGAAGATTCTAAGTCGGCAACTAGGGAGATGATTTATGGCTACACCTTC. This translates into CSVEDSKSATREMIYGYTF.

The V and J genes are TRBV27 and TRBJ2-4; TRBD1 matches 7 bases. Germline CDR1 reads MNHEY; CDR2 reads SMNVEV (reference sequence). The length of the CDR3 is 13 residues. V gave up 8 bases and J gave up 9 bases; unmatched junction bases: 10. Here the CDR3 reads CASLPPGGAIQYF. For the CDR3, the DNA is TGTGCCAGCTTACCCCCAGGGGGTGCCATTCAGTACTTC.

On this clonotype itself: At one end, the junction sequence differs from germline, possibly due to a read error. This chain connects TRBV20-1 to TRBJ2-3; perhaps TRBD2 as D (5 bases). The length of the CDR3 is 15 residues. Germline V lookup: CDR1 DFQATT, CDR2 SNEGSKA (reference sequence). CDR3 sequence reads: CSTRDAQTRPDTQYF. The CDR3 DNA follows: TGCAGTACTAGAGATGCCCAGACCAGGCCGGATACGCAGTATTTT.